This T cell receptor beta chain was documented in a study of cytomegalovirus exposure and HLA in healthy donors. Study outcomes and limitations: The study listed roughly 160 cytomegalovirus-associated TCR beta chains. Subsequent analysis revealed that first-cohort TCR clusters tended to co-occur in the roughly 120 validation repertoires. Across donors, most TCRs were seen rarely, yet some public ones were widespread. Per published reports, the classifier diagnosed cytomegalovirus status with high specificity and sensitivity.

Assay used: immunoSEQ multiplex PCR; TCRdb lists only in-frame clones, some missing. This table has under 200,000 clones, nearly 90% appearing once. On this clone itself: Its antigen remains unknown.

Looked up from germline, CDR1 is MDHEN and CDR2 is SYDVKM. The CDR3 contains 13 residues. The V and J ends lost 6 bases and 5 bases, in that order; junction bases with no gene match: 6. The sample consisted of PBMCs. This TCR derives from a young man in good health and CMV-seropositive. V and J are TRBV28 and TRBJ1-2; TRBD1 matches 7 bases. The CDR3 DNA follows: TGTGCCAGCAGCCGGACGACAGGGTATGGCTACACCTTC. Its protein is CASSRTTGYGYTF.